The 13 T cell receptor beta chains given below trace back to one sample, sequenced in a study of shared clonotypes between healthy human individuals. Assay used: immunoSEQ multiplex PCR; TCRdb lists only in-frame clones, some missing. Among approximately 530,000 clones, approximately 94% were seen once, and the ten largest hold about 0.059%. Sequencing was done on a sample of naive CD4+ T cells sorted from blood. Subset reported: CD45RA+ positively selected. These receptors were obtained from a young woman in good health.

V is TRBV20-1 and J is TRBJ2-4; a weak D match, TRBD1 (5 bases). Trimming took 5 bases from V and 6 from J, leaving 8 bases between them. CDR3 length equals 11 residues. Per the germline V gene, CDR1 is DFQATT and CDR2 is SNEGSKA (reference sequence). As DNA, the CDR3 is TGCAGTGCTGGACATGTAAACATTCAGTACTTC. This translates into CSAGHVNIQYF.

V usage is TRBV28 and J usage is TRBJ1-1; tentatively, D is TRBD1 (5 bases). Per the germline V gene, CDR1 is MDHEN and CDR2 is SYDVKM. Trimming left V 7 bases short and J 3 bases short, with 15 bases between. This CDR3 contains 14 residues. The CDR3 region is CASTTTEAYTEAFF. The CDR3 DNA reads as TGTGCCAGCACCACGACAGAGGCGTACACTGAAGCTTTCTTT.

V usage is TRBV4-1 and J usage is TRBJ2-1; the match to TRBD2 covers 11 bases. Trimming took 2 bases from V and 5 from J; bases not matched to a gene: 11. Germline values: CDR1 MGHRA, CDR2 YSYEKL. The CDR3 has 18 amino acids. The CDR3 coding sequence is TGCGCCAGCAGCCAACATCGGACCGGGACTAGCGGACACAATGAGCAGTTCTTC. Protein product: CASSQHRTGTSGHNEQFF.

The chain employs TRBV25-1 and TRBJ2-1; TRBD2 aligns across 8 bases. The junction had 2 bases not matched to a gene; V was cut back by 4 bases and J by 0 bases. Germline V lookup: CDR1 MGHDK, CDR2 SYGVNS. The CDR3 is made up of 15 amino acids. The CDR3 DNA is TGTGCCAGCAGTGTAACTAGCGGCTCCTACAATGAGCAGTTCTTC. Protein sequence: CASSVTSGSYNEQFF.

This sequence joins TRBV19 and TRBJ2-7; D possibly corresponds to TRBD2 (5 bases). The germline V gene has CDR1 LNHDA and CDR2 SQIVND (reference sequence). Deletions cut 5 bases from V and 2 bases from J, with 16 bases between. CDR3 length: 15 amino acids. CDR3 amino acids: CASSSGGLIPYEQYF. CDR3 coding DNA: TGTGCCAGTAGTTCTGGCGGGTTAATCCCCTACGAGCAGTACTTC.

The CDR3 is CASSLGGTLTEAFF. CDR3 DNA: TGTGCCAGCAGCTTAGGGGGCACGTTAACTGAAGCTTTCTTT. The chain couples TRBV7-2 to TRBJ1-1; tentatively, D is TRBD1 (5 bases). Trimming left V 1 base short and J 5 bases short, with 11 bases between. The CDR3 has 14 residues. From germline, CDR1 is SGHTA and CDR2 FQGNSA. Supplemented by reference TRBV7-2 and TRBJ1-1, the full variable domain reads GAGVSQSPSNKVTEKGKDVELRCDPISGHTALYWYRQSLGQGLEFLIYFQGNSAPDKSGLPSDRFSAERTGGSVSTLTIQRTQQEDSAVYLCASSLGGTLTEAFFGQGTRLTVV.

This chain links TRBV10-3 with TRBJ2-3; unclear D gene. Germline loops: CDR1 ENHRY, CDR2 SYGVKD. CDR3 size: 13 residues. The ends were cut back, 4 bases at V and 2 bases at J, with 7 bases in the middle. The CDR3, as DNA: TGTGCCATCAGTGGTTCCCCCACAGATACGCAGTATTTT. Its translation: CAISGSPTDTQYF.

The rearrangement joins TRBV28 to TRBJ1-5, with 7 bases fitting TRBD1. CDR1 is MDHEN, CDR2 SYDVKM, per germline. With V trimmed by 3 bases and J by 6 bases, 5 bases remained unmatched. There are 14 residues in the CDR3. The CDR3 is CASSLTGSFQPQHF. CDR3 in DNA: TGTGCCAGCAGTTTGACAGGGAGTTTTCAGCCCCAGCATTTT.

The V and J genes are TRBV6-5 and TRBJ2-7; a possible D gene is TRBD2 (6 bases). V was trimmed by 7 bases and J by 6 bases, leaving 13 bases between them. Germline CDR1 is MNHEY and CDR2 is SVGAGI. The CDR3 length is 12 residues. CDR3 coding DNA: TGTGCCAGCACCCGAGCCGGGGGCGAGCAGTACTTC. The encoded protein is CASTRAGGEQYF.

The rearrangement links TRBV18 to TRBJ2-7, with 9 bases fitting TRBD2. V was clipped by 6 bases and J by 3 bases; unmatched bases: 6. CDR1 KGHSH and CDR2 LQKENI come from the germline V gene. This CDR3 contains 14 residues. This CDR3 reads CASSSASGNYEQYF. In nucleotides, the CDR3 is TGTGCCAGCTCCTCGGCTAGCGGGAACTACGAGCAGTACTTC. The variable domain in full, with the rest retrieved from reference TRBV18 and TRBJ2-7, is NAGVMQNPRHLVRRRGQEARLRCSPMKGHSHVYWYRQLPEEGLKFMVYLQKENIIDESGMPKERFSAEFPKEGPSILRIQQVVRGDSAAYFCASSSASGNYEQYFGPGTRLTVT.

The chain carries TRBV20-1 and TRBJ1-2, with D unresolved. The germline V and J ends were trimmed by 2 bases and 4 bases, with 5 bases remaining between them. Germline CDR1 DFQATT, CDR2 SNEGSKA (reference sequence). The CDR3 is made up of 11 amino acids. The chain's CDR3 is CSARKLYGYTF. CDR3 nucleotides: TGCAGTGCTAGAAAACTCTATGGCTACACCTTC.

This rearrangement joins TRBV10-1 to TRBJ2-1; no clear D gene. Germline V gene data show CDR1 as WNHNN and CDR2 as SYGVQD (reference sequence). With 0 bases removed from V and 0 bases from J, the gap between germline ends came to 9 bases. This CDR3 has 16 amino acids. CDR3 sequence: CASSESVLTSYNEQFF. CDR3 in DNA: TGCGCCAGCAGTGAGTCGGTGTTAACCTCCTACAATGAGCAGTTCTTC.

V gene TRBV28 combines with J gene TRBJ2-3; TRBD1 matches at 12 bases. The CDR3 totals 17 residues. The trim removed 6 bases at V and 1 base at J, leaving 8 bases unmatched. The germline gives CDR1 MDHEN, CDR2 SYDVKM. CDR3 residues: CASSPGGTGGRTDTQYF. The CDR3 DNA is TGTGCCAGCAGCCCCGGCGGGACAGGGGGCCGCACAGATACGCAGTATTTT.